Below are 18 T cell receptor beta chains sequenced from a single sample in a study of shared clonotypes between healthy human individuals. Profiling relied on immunoSEQ multiplex PCR, and the TCRdb table lists in-frame clones only, not all of them. The table shows millions of clones, with under 95% occurring only once. It was CD45RO-negative cells, positively selected for CCR7, that made up naive CD8 cells, with terminally differentiated effector memory CD45RA+ cells excluded. Sequencing was done on a sample of naive CD8+ T cells from PBMCs. Source of these receptors: a man aged 18 to 29 in good health. Some clones in this sample may be carry-over from other donors' samples.

This sequence joins TRBV4-3 and TRBJ1-2, with D perhaps matching TRBD1 (5 bases). Germline lookup yields CDR1 LGHNA and CDR2 YSLEER. Deletions cut 1 base from V and 5 bases from J, with 14 bases between. The CDR3 spans 15 residues. The DNA for the CDR3 is TGCGCCAGCAGCCAAGGGGCAGATGGGGGGTATGGCTACACCTTC. It specifies CASSQGADGGYGYTF.

This chain joins TRBV4-2 and TRBJ2-3; 11 bases agree with TRBD2. CDR1 LGHNA and CDR2 YNFKEQ come from the germline V gene. The junction had 4 bases not matched to a gene; V was cut back by 1 base and J by 7 bases. This CDR3 has 15 residues. In DNA, the CDR3 is TGTGCCAGCAGCCAAGTTACTAGCGGGGGATATACGCAGTATTTT. It yields the protein CASSQVTSGGYTQYF.

The rearrangement joins TRBV28 to TRBJ2-5; tentatively, D is TRBD1 (6 bases). V lost 5 bases to trimming and J lost 6 bases, with 16 bases between them. The germline V gene has CDR1 MDHEN and CDR2 SYDVKM. The CDR3 consists of 14 residues. The CDR3 DNA sequence: TGTGCCAGCAGTCAACCGGACAGTCCCCAGACCCAGTACTTC. Protein sequence: CASSQPDSPQTQYF.

The CDR3 DNA follows: TGTGCCAGCAGCTTGCAGGGGGCGGTCAGTGAAAAACTGTTTTTT. The encoded protein is CASSLQGAVSEKLFF. This rearrangement joins TRBV7-9 to TRBJ1-4, with 8 bases lining up with TRBD1. The CDR3 runs 15 residues. The V segment lost 3 bases and the J segment 7 bases; nucleotides outside the gene matches: 7. From germline, CDR1 is SEHNR and CDR2 FQNEAQ (reference sequence).

The genes are TRBV7-3 and TRBJ1-1; TRBD1 matches 10 bases. Per germline, CDR1 SGHTA and CDR2 FQGTGA. The CDR3 extends over 14 amino acids. V lost 2 bases and J lost 10; bases outside the gene matches: 7. This CDR3 reads CASSLVGQGDRAFF. DNA of the CDR3: TGTGCCAGCAGCTTAGTAGGACAGGGGGATCGAGCTTTCTTT. Full variable domain (remainder filled in from reference TRBV7-3 and TRBJ1-1): GAGVSQTPSNKVTEKGKYVELRCDPISGHTALYWYRQSLGQGPEFLIYFQGTGAADDSGLPNDRFFAVRPEGSVSTLKIQRTERGDSAVYLCASSLVGQGDRAFFGQGTRLTVV.

The V call is TRBV11-3, the J call TRBJ1-1; D remains unclear. The CDR3 is 16 amino acids. The germline V gene encodes CDR1 SGHNT and CDR2 YENEEA. Trimming stripped 2 bases from V and 0 bases from J, with 13 bases between. The CDR3 sequence is CASSLQVTGMNTEAFF. CDR3 bases: TGTGCCAGCAGCTTACAGGTCACGGGGATGAACACTGAAGCTTTCTTT.

The chain recombines TRBV11-3 with TRBJ1-1, with D perhaps TRBD1 (5 bases). The length of the CDR3 is 12 residues. Trimming pared 1 base from V and 8 bases from J, leaving 8 bases between. Looked up from germline, CDR1 is SGHNT and CDR2 is YENEEA. CDR3 sequence reads: CASSLGGREAFF. CDR3 bases: TGTGCCAGCAGCTTAGGGGGACGGGAAGCTTTCTTT.

V gene TRBV15 combines with J gene TRBJ2-2; tentatively, D is TRBD1 or TRBD2 (5 bases each). Germline CDR1 and CDR2: LNHNV and YYDKDF (reference sequence). The CDR3 runs to 15 residues. Trimming cost V 6 bases and J 0 bases, with 11 bases left between them. This CDR3 is CATRGENSNTGELFF. In DNA form, the CDR3 reads TGTGCCACCAGAGGGGAGAATTCGAACACCGGGGAGCTGTTTTTT.

This clone was observed a single time. V is TRBV5-6 and J is TRBJ2-4; D may be TRBD2 (7 bases). CDR1 SGHDT and CDR2 YYEEEE come from the germline V gene. Trimming removed 3 bases from V and 7 bases from J, with 11 bases in between. The CDR3 runs 13 residues. CDR3 DNA: TGTGCCAGCAGCTCGGAGGGGGGGAACATTCAGTACTTC. It codes for CASSSEGGNIQYF.

The V call is TRBV6-5, the J call TRBJ2-5, with 15 bases identical to TRBD2. Germline V CDR1 and CDR2: MNHEY, SVGAGI. Trimming took 6 bases from V and 12 from J; bases not matched to a gene: 11. The CDR3 runs 15 residues. For the CDR3, the DNA is TGTGCCAGCAGACCGGGACTAGCGGGAGGCCCGACGGAGTACTTC. This encodes CASRPGLAGGPTEYF.

The chain is built from TRBV5-1 and TRBJ2-7; TRBD2 is a possible D gene (6 bases). The germline V gene encodes CDR1 SGHRS and CDR2 YFSETQ. CDR3 size: 15 residues. V was clipped by 4 bases and J by 0 bases, with 14 bases between them. CDR3 sequence: CASSGTDDRSYEQYF. In DNA, the CDR3 is TGCGCCAGCAGCGGGACTGACGATCGCTCCTACGAGCAGTACTTC.

The rearrangement links TRBV7-2 to TRBJ2-3; TRBD1 or TRBD2 may be the D gene (6 bases each). V dropped 3 bases and J dropped 4 bases, with 23 bases sitting between them. CDR1 is SGHTA, CDR2 FQGNSA, per germline. CDR3 length: 18 residues. The CDR3, as DNA: TGTGCCAGCAGCTTTGGTAGCGGACTACCCAGGGGCGCAGATACGCAGTATTTT. Amino acid sequence: CASSFGSGLPRGADTQYF.

The chain uses TRBV18 and TRBJ2-1; 10 nucleotides align to TRBD2. V trimming: 4 bases; J trimming: 4 bases; junction bases outside the gene matches: 13. Germline CDR1 KGHSH, CDR2 LQKENI. CDR3 length: 18 amino acids. The CDR3 bases are TGTGCCAGCTCACGATCGGGACTAGCGAACGCACGTTACAATGAGCAGTTCTTC. Protein sequence: CASSRSGLANARYNEQFF.

The DNA for the CDR3 is TGTGCCAGCAGTAGGACCGGGACAGTAGCCTCACCCCTCCACTTT. Its translation: CASSRTGTVASPLHF. V gene TRBV27 combines with J gene TRBJ1-6; 7 bases fit TRBD1. There are 15 residues in the CDR3. The germline gives CDR1 MNHEY, CDR2 SMNVEV (reference sequence). With 5 bases clipped from V and 10 bases from J, the junction kept 11 bases outside the gene matches.

This clone was seen ten or more times. At the DNA level, this CDR3 is encoded by other sequences in the same sample as well. The genes are TRBV9 and TRBJ1-5; a weak D match, TRBD1 (6 bases). Per the germline V gene, CDR1 is SGDLS and CDR2 is YYNGEE. This CDR3 is built from 15 residues. V lost 1 base, J lost 4 bases, and 12 bases lay in between. The CDR3 reads CASSVSGQRNQPQHF. The CDR3 DNA reads as TGTGCCAGCAGCGTATCAGGACAGAGGAATCAGCCCCAGCATTTT.

The rearrangement links TRBV5-4 to TRBJ2-7; 8 nucleotides line up with TRBD2. Germline-derived CDR1 and CDR2 are SGHNT and YYREEE (reference sequence). The CDR3 consists of 13 residues. J gave up 4 bases and V 3 bases, and 3 bases lay outside the gene matches. The CDR3 DNA is TGTGCCAGCAGCTACGCTAGCGGGTACGAGCAGTACTTC. As protein: CASSYASGYEQYF.

This sequence joins TRBV7-9 and TRBJ2-3, with TRBD2 matching 13 bases. Germline V gene lookup returns CDR1 SEHNR and CDR2 FQNEAQ (reference sequence). The V gene end was trimmed by 4 bases and the J gene end by 3 bases; junction bases not matched to a gene: 4. This CDR3 comprises 16 residues. CDR3: CASSSRTSGRTDTQYF. As DNA, the CDR3 is TGTGCCAGCAGCTCCAGGACTAGCGGGAGAACAGATACGCAGTATTTT.

The chain recombines TRBV7-7 with TRBJ2-2; 7 nucleotides agree with TRBD2. The CDR3 spans 18 residues. V lost 1 base and J lost 4; bases outside the gene matches: 12. Germline CDR1 is SSHAT and CDR2 is FNYEAQ (reference sequence). The CDR3 region is CASSLEPLAGEGTGELFF. CDR3 nucleotide sequence: TGTGCCAGCAGCTTAGAACCCCTGGCGGGAGAGGGCACCGGGGAGCTGTTTTTT.